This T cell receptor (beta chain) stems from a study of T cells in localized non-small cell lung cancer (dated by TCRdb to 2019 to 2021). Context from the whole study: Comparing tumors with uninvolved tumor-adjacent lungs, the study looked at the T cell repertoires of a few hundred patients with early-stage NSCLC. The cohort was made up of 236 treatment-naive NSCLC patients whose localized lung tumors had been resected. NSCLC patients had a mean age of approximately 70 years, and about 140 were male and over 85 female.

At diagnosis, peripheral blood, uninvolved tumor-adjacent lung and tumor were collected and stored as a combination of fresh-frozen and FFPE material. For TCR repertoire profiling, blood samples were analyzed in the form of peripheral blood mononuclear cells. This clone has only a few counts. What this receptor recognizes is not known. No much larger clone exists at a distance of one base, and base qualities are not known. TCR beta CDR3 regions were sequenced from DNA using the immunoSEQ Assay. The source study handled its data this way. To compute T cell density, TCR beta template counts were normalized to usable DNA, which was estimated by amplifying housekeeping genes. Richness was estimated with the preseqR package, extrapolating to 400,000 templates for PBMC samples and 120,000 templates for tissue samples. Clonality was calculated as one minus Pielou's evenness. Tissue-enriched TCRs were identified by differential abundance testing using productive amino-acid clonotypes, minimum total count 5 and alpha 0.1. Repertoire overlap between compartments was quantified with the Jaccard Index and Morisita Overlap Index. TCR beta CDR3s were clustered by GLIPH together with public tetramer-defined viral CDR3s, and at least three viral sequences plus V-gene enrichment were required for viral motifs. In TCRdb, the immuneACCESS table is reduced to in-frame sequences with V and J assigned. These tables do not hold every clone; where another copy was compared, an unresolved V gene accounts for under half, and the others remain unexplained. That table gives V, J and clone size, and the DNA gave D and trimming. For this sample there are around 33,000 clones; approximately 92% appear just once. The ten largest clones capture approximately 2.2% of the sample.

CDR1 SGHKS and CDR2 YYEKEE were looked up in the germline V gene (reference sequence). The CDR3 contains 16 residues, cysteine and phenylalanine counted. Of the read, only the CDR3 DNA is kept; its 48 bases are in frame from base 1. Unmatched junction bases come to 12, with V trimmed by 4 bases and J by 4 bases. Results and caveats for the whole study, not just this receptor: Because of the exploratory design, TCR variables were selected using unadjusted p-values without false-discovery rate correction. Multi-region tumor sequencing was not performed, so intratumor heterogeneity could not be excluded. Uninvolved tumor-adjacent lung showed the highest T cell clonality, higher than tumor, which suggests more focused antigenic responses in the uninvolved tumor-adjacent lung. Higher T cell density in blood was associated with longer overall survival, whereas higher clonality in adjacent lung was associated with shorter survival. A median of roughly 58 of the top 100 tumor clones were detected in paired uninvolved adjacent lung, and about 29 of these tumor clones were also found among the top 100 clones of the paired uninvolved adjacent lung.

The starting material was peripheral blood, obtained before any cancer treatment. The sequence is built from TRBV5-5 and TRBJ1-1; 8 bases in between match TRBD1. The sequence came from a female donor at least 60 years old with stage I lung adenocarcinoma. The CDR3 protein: CASSPTKGQGGTEAFF. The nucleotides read TGTGCCAGCAGCCCAACCAAAGGACAGGGTGGCACTGAAGCTTTCTTT.